Each of the 24 T cell receptor beta chains below was sequenced from the same sample in a study of blood T cells in healthy people across ages. Next came a second PCR, run for about 7 to 12 cycles, which used a sample-barcoded 5' primer along with a J-beta primer mix. TCRdb processed the 5' RACE reads anew with MiXCR; each CDR3 protein has one entry. The sample has hundreds of thousands of distinct CDR3 sequences; roughly 21% are singletons. Sequenced input: blood. All receptors come from a man between 65 and 79 years old in good health.

This clonotype was counted between two and nine times. The rearrangement links TRBV29-1 to TRBJ2-7, with TRBD2 identical over 14 bases. Trimming cost V 4 bases and J 4 bases; bases outside gene matches: 15. Per germline, CDR1 SQVTM and CDR2 ANQGSEA. This CDR3 is built from 18 residues. The CDR3 DNA is TGCAGCGTTGTTTGGATCCCCGGGACTAGCGGGAGTAGGTACGAGCAGTACTTC. Protein product: CSVVWIPGTSGSRYEQYF.

This clonotype was detected only a few times. The junction and the germline gene differ at one end; a read error may be behind it. This chain connects TRBV29-1 to TRBJ2-3, with 10 bases matching TRBD2. The CDR3 is made up of 13 amino acids. Germline V gene sequence: CDR1 SQVTM, CDR2 ANQGSEA. CDR3 nucleotides: TGCAGTGCCCTAGCGGGAGAAAGAGATACACAGTATTTT. It is translated as CSALAGERDTQYF.

J is TRBJ2-5 and V is TRBV6-2 or TRBV6-3; 7 nucleotides line up with TRBD1. CDR1 and CDR2 from the germline V gene are MNHEY and SVGEGT. Unmatched junction bases numbered 5, after V lost 0 bases and J lost 7 bases. The CDR3 loop spans 14 amino acids. This chain's CDR3 is CASSYSRGPGTQYF. CDR3 bases: TGTGCCAGCAGTTACTCAAGGGGGCCCGGGACCCAGTACTTC.

The V call is TRBV7-9, the J call TRBJ2-5; no reliable D call. The germline gives CDR1 SEHNR, CDR2 FQNEAQ (reference sequence). The CDR3 sequence is 16 residues long. V was pared by 5 bases and J by 6 bases, with 22 bases between. CDR3 in amino acids: CASSKQADRWEKTQYF. In DNA form, the CDR3 reads TGTGCCAGCAGCAAGCAGGCGGACCGATGGGAAAAGACCCAGTACTTC.

V is TRBV20-1 and J is TRBJ2-1, with TRBD2 matching 10 bases. V shed 6 bases, J shed 4 bases, and the junction held 3 bases outside the gene matches. CDR1 is DFQATT and CDR2 is SNEGSKA in the germline V gene (reference sequence). The CDR3 has 13 amino acids. CDR3 region: CSAGLAVYNEQFF. The CDR3, as DNA: TGCAGTGCAGGACTAGCGGTATACAATGAGCAGTTCTTC.

On this clonotype: A junction boundary mismatches the germline segment, possibly from a read error. Here the CDR3 DNA reads TGTGCCGGCAGGCCAGGTGGGACTAGCGGTTATGAGCAGTTCTTC. Protein: CAGRPGGTSGYEQFF. The rearrangement uses TRBV2 and TRBJ2-1; the match to TRBD2 covers 11 bases. The CDR3 is made up of 15 amino acids. CDR1 and CDR2 (germline): SNHLY, FYNNEI.

This clonotype showed up just a few times. This sequence joins TRBV2 and TRBJ1-2; D not resolved. Germline assignment: CDR1 SNHLY and CDR2 FYNNEI. The CDR3 has 13 residues. Trimming took off 4 bases at V and 3 bases at J, with 9 bases between the two ends. The CDR3 DNA reads TGTGCCAGCAGTGGGCGTAGGGACTATGGCTACACCTTC. This translates into CASSGRRDYGYTF.

This clonotype was counted only a few times. The chain employs TRBV6-2 or TRBV6-3 and TRBJ1-5, with D tentatively TRBD1 (6 bases). Looked up from germline, CDR1 is MNHEY and CDR2 is SVGEGT. V was cut by 7 bases and J by 7 bases, with 14 bases left in between. This CDR3 comprises 13 residues. For the CDR3, the DNA is TGTGCCAGCAAGACAGGTGGTGGGCAGCCCCAGCATTTT. Its protein is CASKTGGGQPQHF.

The table lists this clonotype with a few counts. This rearrangement joins TRBV25-1 to TRBJ2-5; D may be TRBD1 (5 bases). The CDR3 sequence is 16 residues long. Trimming took 1 base from V and 2 from J, leaving 14 bases between them. CDR1 MGHDK and CDR2 SYGVNS come from the germline V gene. CDR3 loop: CASSESGRAVQETQYF. The CDR3 DNA reads as TGTGCCAGCAGTGAATCAGGCAGGGCCGTACAAGAGACCCAGTACTTC. The variable domain in full, completed from reference TRBV25-1 and TRBJ2-5, reads EADIYQTPRYLVIGTGKKITLECSQTMGHDKMYWYQQDPGMELHLIHYSYGVNSTEKGDLSSESTVSRIRTEHFPLTLESARPSHTSQYLCASSESGRAVQETQYFGPGTRLLVL.

The CDR3 loop is CSVEESGGEKLFF. The CDR3, as DNA: TGCAGCGTTGAAGAGAGCGGTGGTGAAAAACTGTTTTTT. The rearrangement joins TRBV29-1 to TRBJ1-4; D is undetermined. The ends were cut back, 0 bases at V and 7 bases at J, with 9 bases in the middle. CDR3 length: 13 amino acids. Germline lookup yields CDR1 SQVTM and CDR2 ANQGSEA.

In its sample, this clonotype was seen a few times. This chain uses TRBV24-1 with TRBJ2-1, with 8 bases lining up with TRBD1. The CDR3 runs 14 residues. The J segment lost 4 bases and the V segment lost 5 bases, leaving 3 bases of the junction unmatched. Germline V CDR1 and CDR2: KGHDR, SFDVKD. CDR3 loop: CATSGGQGYNEQFF. The CDR3 coding sequence is TGTGCCACCAGTGGAGGACAGGGATACAATGAGCAGTTCTTC.

This clonotype was detected many times. The DNA of the CDR3 is TGCGCCAGCAGCGTGGGACAGGGATTCGAGCAGTACTTC. It yields the protein CASSVGQGFEQYF. The chain uses TRBV5-1 and TRBJ2-7; the match to TRBD1 covers 9 bases. V dropped 4 bases and J dropped 6; count of bases not matched to a gene: 5. Germline CDR1 is SGHRS and CDR2 is YFSETQ. This CDR3 comprises 13 residues.

The chain joins TRBV20-1 to TRBJ2-4; D may correspond to TRBD1 or TRBD2 (6 bases each). Trimming left V 6 bases short and J 6 bases short, with 15 bases between. Looked up from germline, CDR1 is DFQATT and CDR2 is SNEGSKA (reference sequence). This CDR3 has 13 amino acids. In DNA form, the CDR3 reads TGCAGTGCGCGTGTCGGGGGCGGAAACATTCAGTACTTC. This encodes CSARVGGGNIQYF.

The chain couples TRBV5-1 to TRBJ1-5; 11 nucleotides align to TRBD1. The DNA end is a closer match to TRBJ2-3, so the J assignment may be wrong. CDR1 SGHRS and CDR2 YFSETQ come from the germline V gene. CDR3 length: 15 amino acids. CDR3 DNA sequence: TGCGCCAGCAGCATGACCGGGACAGGGGGTCAGCCCCAGTATTTT. Translated, it gives CASSMTGTGGQPQYF.

The table lists this clonotype with a few counts. V usage is TRBV4-1 and J usage is TRBJ2-1; D may match TRBD1 or TRBD2 (5 bases each). Per germline, CDR1 MGHRA and CDR2 YSYEKL. The ends were cut back, 1 base at V and 2 bases at J, with 15 bases in the middle. This CDR3 is 17 amino acids long. The CDR3 region is CASSQGWGGRTYNEQFF. CDR3 sequence (DNA): TGCGCCAGCAGCCAAGGGTGGGGCGGGCGGACCTACAATGAGCAGTTCTTC.

The J gene is TRBJ2-2, the V gene TRBV27; no firm D call. Germline V lookup: CDR1 MNHEY, CDR2 SMNVEV (reference sequence). This CDR3 is 14 amino acids long. V lost 6 bases and J lost 8, with 16 bases in between. DNA of the CDR3: TGTGCCAGCAGCTCTTATCCATCCATAGGGGAGCTGTTTTTT. Amino acid sequence: CASSSYPSIGELFF.

This clonotype has just a few counts. The rearrangement uses TRBV12-3 or TRBV12-4 and TRBJ1-2; D is uncertain. Trimming stripped 6 bases from V and 4 bases from J, with 15 bases between. This CDR3 is built from 14 residues. The CDR3, as DNA: TGTGCCAGCAGCTTTAGCGACACCTTCTATGGCTACACCTTC. Translating gives CASSFSDTFYGYTF.

The table lists this clonotype with a few counts. The chain is built from TRBV6-5 and TRBJ2-3; D not certain. The V gene's germline CDR1 is MNHEY and CDR2 SVGAGI. V was pared by 7 bases and J by 0 bases, with 14 bases between. The CDR3 runs to 15 residues. For the CDR3, the DNA is TGTGCCAGCAATACAAGAGAGACTAGCACAGATACGCAGTATTTT. This encodes CASNTRETSTDTQYF.

The chain joins TRBV7-6 to TRBJ2-1; the D gene is possibly TRBD2 (5 bases). In germline, CDR1 is SGHVS, CDR2 FNYEAQ. CDR3 size: 12 residues. Trimming took off 1 base at V and 10 bases at J, with 8 bases between the two ends. The CDR3 protein is CASSLGSVEQFF. The CDR3 DNA reads TGTGCCAGCAGCTTAGGTAGCGTCGAGCAGTTCTTC.

The chain is built from TRBV12-3 or TRBV12-4 and TRBJ2-1, with 8 bases identical to TRBD1. The CDR3 contains 16 residues. The V gene end was trimmed by 5 bases and the J gene end by 1 base; junction bases not matched to a gene: 7. In DNA form, the CDR3 reads TGTGCCAGCAGTCCGAAACGGACAGGGTCCTACAATGAGCAGTTCTTC. Its translation: CASSPKRTGSYNEQFF.

This clonotype was picked up many times. V is TRBV7-9 and J is TRBJ2-3; D gene uncertain. This CDR3 has 14 residues. Germline CDR1 is SEHNR and CDR2 is FQNEAQ (reference sequence). V lost 7 bases, J lost 0 bases, and 11 bases lay in between. The CDR3 loop is CASNMAESTDTQYF. Written as DNA, the CDR3 is TGTGCCAGCAACATGGCGGAGAGCACAGATACGCAGTATTTT.

This rearrangement joins TRBV12-3 or TRBV12-4 to TRBJ2-1; no reliable D call. The V end lost 6 bases, the J end lost 2 bases, and 11 bases lay between the germline ends. The CDR3 spans 14 residues. The CDR3 coding sequence is TGTGCCAGCAGGCGGCAGGCCCCCTACAATGAGCAGTTCTTC. Translation: CASRRQAPYNEQFF.

This clonotype showed up just a few times. This chain joins TRBV7-9 and TRBJ2-1, with 7 bases aligning to TRBD2. CDR1 and CDR2 from the germline V gene are SEHNR and FQNEAQ (reference sequence). The CDR3 extends over 15 amino acids. V shed 2 bases and J 5 bases; nucleotides not matched to a gene: 6. The CDR3 nucleotides read TGTGCCAGCAGCTTACTTCTAGCGGATAACAATGAGCAGTTCTTC. This gives the protein CASSLLLADNNEQFF.

This clonotype has at least ten counts. V is TRBV12-3 or TRBV12-4 and J is TRBJ2-2; the D gene is possibly TRBD2 (5 bases). V was clipped by 5 bases and J by 3 bases, with 10 bases between them. The CDR3 is 14 residues long. CDR3 loop: CASSALGDTGELFF. The CDR3 region has the DNA TGTGCCAGCAGTGCCCTCGGGGACACCGGGGAGCTGTTTTTT.